This is a list of T cell receptor beta chains from one sample in a study of tumor and adjacent non-tumor tissue in lung cancer. TCRdb ran MiXCR on the multiplex PCR reads and lists one entry per CDR3 protein. The sample holds some 95,000 distinct CDR3 sequences, 80% seen once. The sample comprised distant non-tumor lung tissue. The source is a man in his 60s with small cell lung cancer. The CDR3 runs from the conserved cysteine through the conserved F or W. A D gene is named only where the DNA matches it firmly. Size tells how often a clone was seen (once, few, many) or the class of an expanded clone, and some rows leave it out.

d_gene,v_gene,abundance,j_gene,CDR3aa,CDR3nt
.,TRBV12-3/TRBV12-4,.,TRBJ2-1,CTSSLGQYNEQFF,TGTACCAGCAGTTTAGGACAGTACAATGAGCAATTCTTC
.,TRBV29-1,.,TRBJ1-2,CSAEHRAGDYGYTF,TGCAGCGCCGAGCACAGGGCTGGGGACTATGGCTACACCTTC
.,TRBV5-1,.,TRBJ2-3,CASSFMSESDTQYF,TGCGCCAGCAGCTTTATGTCAGAGTCAGATACGCAGTATTTT
TRBD2,TRBV6-5,.,TRBJ2-5,CASGYRGGQETQYF,TGTGCCAGCGGTTACCGCGGGGGGCAGGAGACCCAGTACTTC
.,TRBV7-9,few,TRBJ1-5,CANSSPGAGQPQHF,TGTGCCAACAGCTCGCCAGGGGCAGGGCAGCCCCAGCATTTT
TRBD1,TRBV12-3/TRBV12-4,once,TRBJ2-1,CASSLRLQGNDQFF,TGTGCCAGCAGCCTTAGACTACAGGGGAATGATCAGTTCTTC
.,TRBV5-1,.,TRBJ2-1,CSSSFGAPEANEQFF,TGTTCCAGCAGCTTTGGGGCCCCGGAAGCCAATGAGCAGTTCTTC
.,TRBV12-3/TRBV12-4,many,TRBJ2-1,CASSLLNNEQFF,TGTGCCAGCAGTTTACTAAACAATGAGCAGTTCTTC
.,TRBV5-1,.,TRBJ2-5,CLSSSIDAVETQYF,TGCCTCAGCAGCTCAATCGATGCAGTGGAGACCCAGTACTTC
.,TRBV29-1,many,TRBJ2-5,CSVRGPGAKETQYF,TGCAGCGTTCGGGGCCCAGGGGCAAAAGAGACCCAGTACTTC
.,TRBV12-3/TRBV12-4,.,TRBJ2-2,CASTQGGTRAGELFF,TGTGCCAGCACCCAAGGGGGGACGCGGGCCGGGGAGCTGTTTTTT
TRBD2,TRBV6-5,.,TRBJ2-1,CDSRLTVTSFRGSEQFF,TGTGACAGCAGGCTAACCGTGACTAGCTTTCGGGGCAGTGAGCAGTTCTTC
.,TRBV29-1,.,TRBJ1-5,CSAREDTNQPQHF,TGCAGCGCGAGGGAAGACACTAATCAGCCCCAGCATTTT
TRBD2,TRBV11-2,.,TRBJ2-2,CATSLARETGELLF,TGTGCCACCAGCCTAGCGCGGGAGACCGGGGAGCTGCTTTTT
.,TRBV10-3,.,TRBJ2-5,CAIRAAEETQYF,TGTGCTATCAGAGCGGCGGAAGAGACCCAGTACTTC
.,TRBV6-2/TRBV6-3,.,TRBJ1-2,CASNPIGNAGYTF,TGTGCCAGCAACCCGATTGGGAATGCCGGCTACACCTTC
.,TRBV5-1,.,TRBJ2-1,CASSLRAMEANEQFF,TGCGCCAGCAGCTTGAGGGCCATGGAAGCCAATGAGCAGTTCTTC
.,TRBV6-6,.,TRBJ1-6,CDSCDNRESSPLHF,TGTGACAGCTGTGATAACAGGGAGTCTTCACCCCTCCACTTC
.,TRBV11-3,.,TRBJ2-7,CAGSSPERWGLYDQYF,TGTGCCGGCAGCTCGCCTGAACGCTGGGGGCTCTACGACCAGTACTTC
.,TRBV10-3,few,TRBJ1-1,CAISVGLEIAETFF,TGTGCCATCAGTGTGGGACTGGAGATAGCAGAAACTTTCTTC
.,TRBV6-6,.,TRBJ1-4,CASRSIELPLNEKLFF,TGTGCCAGCCGTTCAATCGAACTGCCGCTTAATGAAAAACTGTTTTTT
.,TRBV29-1,.,TRBJ2-7,CSVGGQWLTYKQYF,TGCAGCGTTGGAGGGCAGTGGTTAACCTACAAGCAGTACTTC
.,TRBV4-2,.,TRBJ1-4,CVNNQSGLANEKLFF,TGTGTCAACAACCAATCCGGGCTGGCTAATGAAAAACTGTTTTTC
.,TRBV6-6,.,TRBJ2-1,CASTLSSHSSYNEQFF,TGTGCCAGCACTCTTAGCAGTCATAGCTCCTATAATGAGCAGTTCTTC
.,TRBV30,.,TRBJ2-1,CAWSVTSGNGQFF,TGTGCTTGGAGTGTGACGAGCGGAAATGGGCAGTTCTTC
.,TRBV20-1,.,TRBJ2-2,CSAREGTGEWFF,TGCAGTGCTAGAGAGGGCACCGGGGAGTGGTTTTTT
TRBD2,TRBV11-2,.,TRBJ2-5,CASSASGTSGSWETQYF,TGTGCTAGCAGCGCGTCCGGTACTAGCGGGTCGTGGGAGACCCAGTACTTC
.,TRBV11-2,.,TRBJ2-1,CASSLETAQRSYNEEFF,TGTGCCAGCAGCTTAGAGACAGCCCAGAGATCCTACAATGAGGAGTTCTTC
.,TRBV11-2,.,TRBJ1-1,CASSLVRREAFF,TGTGCCAGCAGTTTAGTCAGAAGGGAGGCTTTCTTT
.,TRBV12-3/TRBV12-4,.,TRBJ2-5,CASSAYPGSEETQYF,TGTGCCAGCAGCGCCTACCCCGGGAGCGAAGAGACCCAGTACTTC
.,TRBV10-3,once,TRBJ2-1,CAINESKLGVREQFF,TGTGCCATCAATGAGTCGAAATTGGGGGTTCGGGAGCAGTTCTTC
TRBD2,TRBV12-3/TRBV12-4,.,TRBJ2-1,CATSQGLATRGGNEQFF,TGTGCCACCAGTCAGGGACTAGCGACCCGGGGAGGAAATGAGCAGTTCTTC
.,TRBV28,.,TRBJ2-1,CASILGPGGSYNEQFF,TGTGCCAGCATCCTCGGTCCTGGGGGGTCCTACAATGAGCAGTTCTTC
TRBD2,TRBV29-1,.,TRBJ2-5,CSAGRVGETQYF,TGCAGTGCCGGGAGGGTAGGCGAGACCCAGTACTTC
.,TRBV28,.,TRBJ2-7,CTSSPINGSVFSYEQYF,TGTACCAGCAGTCCAATCAACGGTTCGGTTTTTTCCTACGAGCAGTACTTC
.,TRBV6-1,.,TRBJ2-3,CVSSVSTGLTDSQYF,TGTGTCAGCAGTGTCAGCACCGGGCTTACTGATTCGCAGTATTTT
.,TRBV11-2,.,TRBJ2-2,CISSLMGTGELFF,TGTATCAGCAGCTTAATGGGCACCGGGGAGCTGTTTTTT
TRBD1,TRBV6-6,once,TRBJ2-7,CPSSSATGSTYEHYF,TGTCCCAGCAGTTCCGCGACAGGGTCAACCTACGAGCACTACTTC
.,TRBV4-2,.,TRBJ2-1,CANSFDRVYEQFF,TGCGCCAACAGTTTCGACAGAGTCTACGAGCAGTTCTTC
TRBD1,TRBV5-6,.,TRBJ1-1,CASSLAFGTAYTGAFF,TGTGCCAGCAGCTTGGCCTTCGGGACAGCGTACACTGGAGCTTTCTTT
TRBD2,TRBV29-1,.,TRBJ2-7,CSVAQGTSGRANMQYF,TGCAGCGTTGCCCAAGGGACTAGCGGGAGGGCAAATATGCAGTACTTC
.,TRBV6-5,many,TRBJ2-3,CASSYSGASTDTQYF,TGTGCCAGCAGTTACTCAGGGGCATCCACAGATACGCAGTATTTT
TRBD1,TRBV7-9,once,TRBJ1-6,CASSPSARQGVGSPLHF,TGTGCTAGCAGCCCGAGCGCCAGACAGGGGGTCGGTTCACCCCTCCACTTT
TRBD1,TRBV11-2,.,TRBJ1-1,CASSVTGGVGRNTEIFF,TGTGCCAGCAGCGTAACAGGGGGCGTGGGTAGGAACACTGAAATTTTCTTT
TRBD2,TRBV12-3/TRBV12-4,.,TRBJ2-1,CASSYGGAFGEQFF,TGTGCCAGCAGTTACGGGGGGGCCTTTGGTGAGCAGTTCTTT
.,TRBV6-5,.,TRBJ2-4,CASSLTGAKNIQSF,TGTGCCAGCAGTCTCACTGGGGCCAAAAACATTCAGTCCTTC
.,TRBV20-1,medium-sized,TRBJ2-2,CSARDIDWTGELFF,TGCAGTGCTAGAGATATAGATTGGACCGGGGAGCTGTTTTTT
.,TRBV5-1,once,TRBJ2-7,CASSSGAPEAIEQYF,TGCGCCAGCAGCTCGGGGGCCCCGGAAGCCATTGAGCAGTACTTC
.,TRBV6-1,.,TRBJ2-3,CASSDLTDTQYF,TGTGCCAGCAGTGACCTCACAGATACGCAGTATTTT
.,TRBV28,many,TRBJ2-1,CASSLPGPLSRNEQFF,TGTGCCAGCAGTTTACCCGGACCCCTCTCGAGAAATGAGCAGTTCTTC
.,TRBV6-1,.,TRBJ2-2,CVSSETRGQVGELLF,TGTGTCAGCAGTGAGACTAGGGGGCAAGTCGGGGAGCTGCTTTTT
.,TRBV7-9,.,TRBJ2-2,CACGRGSPGELFF,TGTGCCTGCGGCCGGGGTTCCCCAGGGGAGCTGTTTTTT
.,TRBV20-1,.,TRBJ2-1,CSAPRWGDEQLF,TGCAGTGCCCCTCGGTGGGGGGATGAGCAACTCTTC
TRBD1,TRBV11-2,.,TRBJ2-5,CASSSSGTGGETQYF,TGTGCCAGCAGCTCGTCCGGGACAGGGGGCGAGACCCAGTACTTC
TRBD2,TRBV29-1,.,TRBJ2-5,CGVEEGLAGVETQYF,TGCGGCGTTGAGGAGGGACTAGCGGGAGTGGAGACCCAGTACTTC